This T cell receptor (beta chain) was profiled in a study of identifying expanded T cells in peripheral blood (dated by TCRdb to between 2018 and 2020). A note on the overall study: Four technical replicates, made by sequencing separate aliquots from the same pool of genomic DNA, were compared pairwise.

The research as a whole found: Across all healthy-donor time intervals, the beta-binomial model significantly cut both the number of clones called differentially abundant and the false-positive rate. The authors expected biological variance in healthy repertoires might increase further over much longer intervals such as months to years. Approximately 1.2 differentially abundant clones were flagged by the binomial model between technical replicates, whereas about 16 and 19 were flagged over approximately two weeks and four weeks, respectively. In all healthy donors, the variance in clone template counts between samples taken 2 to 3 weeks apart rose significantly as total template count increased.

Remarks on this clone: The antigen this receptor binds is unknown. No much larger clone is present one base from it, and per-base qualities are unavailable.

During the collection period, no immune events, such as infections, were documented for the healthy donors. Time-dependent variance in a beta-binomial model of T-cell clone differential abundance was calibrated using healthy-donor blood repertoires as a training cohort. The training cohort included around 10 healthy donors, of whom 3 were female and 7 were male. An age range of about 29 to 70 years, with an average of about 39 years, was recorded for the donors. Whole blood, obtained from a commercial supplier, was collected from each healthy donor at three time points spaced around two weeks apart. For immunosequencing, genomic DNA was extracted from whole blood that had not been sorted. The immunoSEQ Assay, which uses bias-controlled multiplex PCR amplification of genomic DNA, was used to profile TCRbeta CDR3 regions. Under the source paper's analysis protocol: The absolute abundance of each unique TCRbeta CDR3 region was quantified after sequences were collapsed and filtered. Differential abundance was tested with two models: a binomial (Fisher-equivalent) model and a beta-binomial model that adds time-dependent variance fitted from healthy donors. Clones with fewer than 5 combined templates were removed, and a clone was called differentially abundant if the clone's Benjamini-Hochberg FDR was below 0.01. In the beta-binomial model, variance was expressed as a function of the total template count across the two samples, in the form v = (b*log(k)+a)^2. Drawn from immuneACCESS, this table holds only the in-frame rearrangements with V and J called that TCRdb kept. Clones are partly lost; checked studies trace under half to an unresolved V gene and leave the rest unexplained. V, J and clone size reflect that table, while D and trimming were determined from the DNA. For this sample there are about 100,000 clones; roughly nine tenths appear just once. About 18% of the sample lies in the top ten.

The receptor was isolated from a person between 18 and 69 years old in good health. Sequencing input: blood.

The CDR3 sequence is CAWSTSSVEKTQYF. The DNA is as follows: TGTGCCTGGAGTACCAGTAGCGTCGAAAAGACCCAGTACTTC. The chain uses TRBV30 and TRBJ2-5, with a tentative D gene TRBD2 over 5 matching bases. According to the germline V gene (reference sequence), CDR1 reads GTSNPN and CDR2 reads SVGIG. Including cysteine and phenylalanine, the CDR3 has 14 amino acids. The retained sequence is limited to the CDR3, 42 bases, with the frame set at the first base. V lost 2 bases and J lost 6 bases; the stretch between them is 16 bases long.